This TCR beta chain was sequenced for a study of Ad26.COV2.S vaccination and SARS-CoV-2 variants. Study overall: Ad26.COV2.S, an intramuscular injection, was given once or twice 56 days apart.

Study results and limitations: Overall T cell responses may have been underestimated by the analyses of TCR breadth and depth. Vaccine recipients and placebo recipients showed similar non-spike TCR breadth.

On this clone itself: Its antigen remains unknown.

Trimming at V came to 7 bases and at J to 6 bases, leaving 7 bases not matched to a gene. In germline, CDR1 is SNHLY, CDR2 FYNNEI. The CDR3 spans 13 residues. Regarding treatment: roughly 20 received Ad26.COV2.S at low or high dose, single or two shots; roughly five received placebo; per-sample allocation not given. Day 63 following the first vaccine or placebo injection was when the samples were taken. Ad26 vector vaccine expressed Wuhan-strain SARS-CoV-2 spike. TCRdb's table, derived via immunoSEQ multiplex PCR, lists solely in-frame clones and lacks some. The sample holds hundreds of thousands of clones, 70% to 90% seen once.

This TCR was recovered from a person aged 18-65 years who received the Ad26.COV2.S COVID-19 vaccine or a placebo. The sample here was peripheral blood, taken in a trial of Ad26.COV2.S vaccine versus placebo. The V call is TRBV2, the J call TRBJ2-7; 9 bases match TRBD1. The CDR3 sequence: CASTLDRGREQYF. CDR3 DNA: TGTGCCAGCACGTTGGACAGGGGTCGCGAGCAGTACTTC.